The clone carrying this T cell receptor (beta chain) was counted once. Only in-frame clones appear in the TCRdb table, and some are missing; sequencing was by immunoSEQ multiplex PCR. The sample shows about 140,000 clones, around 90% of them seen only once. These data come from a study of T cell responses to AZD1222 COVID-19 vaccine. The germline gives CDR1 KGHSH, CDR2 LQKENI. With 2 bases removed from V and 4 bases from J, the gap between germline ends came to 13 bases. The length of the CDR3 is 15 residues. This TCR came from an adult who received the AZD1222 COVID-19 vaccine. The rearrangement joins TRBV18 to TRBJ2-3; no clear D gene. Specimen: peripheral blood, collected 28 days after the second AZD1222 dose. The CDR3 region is CASSPTYVLADTQYF. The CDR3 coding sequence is TGTGCCAGCTCACCAACGTATGTTCTTGCAGATACGCAGTATTTT.